The source of this T cell receptor beta chain is a study of cytomegalovirus exposure and HLA in healthy donors. Broader study findings: Reports indicate that TCR beta sequences accurately predicted the HLA-A and HLA-B alleles of most subjects.

This PCR relied on a set of 60 Vbeta primers and 13 Jbeta primers. The data were produced by immunoSEQ multiplex PCR, yet TCRdb's version contains in-frame clones alone and is incomplete. In the table there are roughly 120,000 clones, 65% to 75% of which are singletons. Trimming removed 0 bases from V and 0 bases from J, with 6 bases in between. Germline lookup yields CDR1 LGHNA and CDR2 YSLEER. The CDR3 consists of 15 residues. Regarding donors, all were healthy bone marrow donors. About this clone: The antigen is unknown.

Sequencing used PBMCs. The TCR comes from a woman between 50 and 59 years old in good health and CMV-seropositive. The chain employs TRBV4-3 and TRBJ2-1, with D maybe TRBD1 (6 bases). The CDR3 nucleotides are TGCGCCAGCAGCCAAGAGGGGGCCTCCTACAATGAGCAGTTCTTC. It yields the protein CASSQEGASYNEQFF.